The entry below describes one T cell receptor (beta chain). As yet, its antigen is unknown. This specimen comes from a study of T-cell reconstitution after alpha-beta-depleted transplantation in children. Findings of the study overall: Newly generated T cells supplied most T-cell counts and diversity one year post-transplant.

For TCRbeta, the library was prepared with unique molecular identifiers. One entry per CDR3 protein, called by TCRdb with MiXCR from the PCR reads. The sample lists roughly 420,000 distinct CDR3 sequences, 15% to 20% occurring once. The receptor comes from a boy under two years old who had a stem cell transplant for Wiskott-Aldrich syndrome, so the T cells may come from the graft donor. Sequences were derived from PBMCs, mostly from graft donor cells, sampled 360 days after TCRalphabeta/CD19-depleted stem cell transplant.

The CDR3 sequence: CASSARVVILNTGELFF. For the CDR3, the DNA is TGTGCCAGCAGCGCCCGGGTGGTCATTTTGAACACCGGGGAGCTGTTTTTT. The J gene is TRBJ2-2, the V gene TRBV7-9; D is undetermined. Per germline, CDR1 SEHNR and CDR2 FQNEAQ (reference sequence). Trimming shortened V by 5 bases and J by 1 base, and 17 bases separated the two germline ends. This CDR3 contains 17 residues.